In its sample, the clone carrying this TCR beta chain was seen once. Its antigen is unknown. Time point: week 3, after first cycle of checkpoint inhibitor. The repertoire was sequenced with immunoSEQ multiplex PCR; TCRdb's copy has only in-frame clones and lacks some. The profile shows fewer than 15,000 clones, about nine tenths of them singletons. This specimen comes from a study of blood T cell dynamics during melanoma immunotherapy. Study-level background: First-line therapy was either pembrolizumab or nivolumab with ipilimumab for metastatic melanoma.

General observations from the study: PBMC repertoires of eventual disease-control patients split at W3 into clonality or diversity gains.

CDR3 size: 15 residues. The gene calls are TRBV21-1 and TRBJ2-1; the table's D call of TRBD1 was not tested on the DNA. TRBV21-1 is classified as a pseudogene. The clonotype originates from a human donor with melanoma. This specimen was blood, taken from a patient treated with checkpoint blockade. The CDR3 region has the DNA TGTGCCAGCTGCTCCGGGACAGGCGACTCCAATGAGCAGTTCTTC. As protein: CASCSGTGDSNEQFF.